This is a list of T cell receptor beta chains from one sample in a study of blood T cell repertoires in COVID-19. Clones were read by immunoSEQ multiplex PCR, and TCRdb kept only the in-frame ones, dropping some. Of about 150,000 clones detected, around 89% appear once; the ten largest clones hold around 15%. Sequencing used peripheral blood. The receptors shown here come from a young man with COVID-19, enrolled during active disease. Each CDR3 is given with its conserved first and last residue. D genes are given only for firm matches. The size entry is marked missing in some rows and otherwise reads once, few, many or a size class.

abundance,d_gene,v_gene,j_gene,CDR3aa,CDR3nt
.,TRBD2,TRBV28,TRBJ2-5,CASSLVAGVQETQYF,TGTGCCAGCAGTTTAGTAGCGGGGGTCCAAGAGACCCAGTACTTC
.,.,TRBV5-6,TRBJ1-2,CASSLGGVSGYTF,TGTGCCAGCAGCTTGGGGGGAGTATCCGGCTACACCTTC
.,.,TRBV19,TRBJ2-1,CASSIRGAHNEQFF,TGTGCCAGTAGTATACGCGGGGCCCACAATGAGCAGTTCTTC
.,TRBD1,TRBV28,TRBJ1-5,CASSYLTGANQPQHF,TGTGCCAGCAGTTACCTAACAGGGGCCAATCAGCCCCAGCATTTT
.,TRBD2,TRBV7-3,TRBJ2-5,CASSKGTKSYQETQYF,TGTGCCAGCAGCAAAGGGACTAAGTCGTACCAAGAGACCCAGTACTTC
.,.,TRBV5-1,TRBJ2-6,CASSLAGGANVLTF,TGCGCCAGCAGCTTGGCCGGTGGGGCCAACGTCCTGACTTTC
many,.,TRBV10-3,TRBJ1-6,CATADSRDSPLHF,TGTGCCACCGCGGACAGTAGGGATTCACCCCTCCACTTT
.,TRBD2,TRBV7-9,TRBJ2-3,CASSLDGRTSGPSVYF,TGTGCCAGCAGCTTGGATGGCAGGACTAGCGGTCCCTCAGTGTATTTT
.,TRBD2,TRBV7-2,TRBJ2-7,CASSRLGGSSNYEQYF,TGTGCCAGCAGCCGCCTAGGCGGGAGCTCTAACTACGAGCAGTACTTC
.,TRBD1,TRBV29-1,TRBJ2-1,CSVGTGGRFF,TGCAGCGTGGGGACAGGGGGCCGGTTCTTC
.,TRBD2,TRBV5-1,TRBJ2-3,CASSSEGLAVLTDTQYF,TGCGCCAGCAGCTCGGAAGGACTAGCGGTTCTCACAGATACGCAGTATTTT
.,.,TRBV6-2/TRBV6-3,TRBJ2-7,CASSRYSGTVEQYF,TGTGCCAGCAGCCGCTATAGCGGGACAGTCGAGCAGTACTTC
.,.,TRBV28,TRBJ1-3,CASSFSRNTIYF,TGTGCCAGCAGTTTTAGCAGAAACACCATATATTTT
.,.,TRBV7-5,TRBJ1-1,CARSLCGEFPPPNTEAFF,TGTGCCAGAAGCTTATGTGGGGAGTTCCCACCTCCGAACACTGAAGCTTTCTTT
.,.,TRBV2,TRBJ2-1,CASSEAEGRRSYNEQFF,TGTGCCAGCAGTGAAGCGGAGGGACGTCGATCCTACAATGAGCAGTTCTTC
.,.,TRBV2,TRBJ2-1,CASSGGVRAYNEQFF,TGTGCCAGCTCCGGAGGGGTTCGGGCTTACAATGAGCAGTTCTTC
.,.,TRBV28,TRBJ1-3,CASNGGSGNTIYF,TGTGCCAGCAATGGGGGGAGTGGAAACACCATATATTTT
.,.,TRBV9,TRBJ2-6,CASSVGSLPGANVLTF,TGTGCCAGCAGCGTAGGTAGTCTTCCTGGGGCCAACGTCCTGACTTTC
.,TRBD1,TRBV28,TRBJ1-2,CASRPRDRGHGYTF,TGTGCCAGCAGGCCCCGGGACAGGGGCCATGGCTACACCTTC
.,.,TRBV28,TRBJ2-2,CASRSDPGAYTGELFF,TGTGCCAGCAGGTCCGATCCGGGAGCTTACACCGGGGAGCTGTTTTTT
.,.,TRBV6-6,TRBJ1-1,CASKRPTTGITEAFF,TGTGCCAGCAAGCGACCGACGACAGGTATCACTGAAGCTTTCTTT
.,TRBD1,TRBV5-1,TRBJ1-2,CASSSDRGGGYTF,TGCGCCAGCAGCAGTGACAGGGGAGGAGGCTACACCTTC
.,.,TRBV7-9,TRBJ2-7,CASSLFPERGSYEQYF,TGTGCCAGCAGCCTCTTCCCCGAACGGGGCTCCTACGAGCAGTACTTC
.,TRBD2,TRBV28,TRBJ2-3,CASSLGLAYTDTQYF,TGTGCCAGCAGTTTGGGACTAGCCTACACAGATACGCAGTATTTT
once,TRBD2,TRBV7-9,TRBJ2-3,CASSFWTSGYTDTQYF,TGTGCCAGCAGCTTTTGGACTAGCGGCTACACAGATACGCAGTATTTT
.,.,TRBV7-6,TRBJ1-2,CASSLQVPF,TGTGCCAGCAGCTTACAGGTACCCTTC
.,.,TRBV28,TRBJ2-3,CASSQHRDTSTDTQYF,TGTGCCAGCAGCCAACACCGGGACACTAGCACAGATACGCAGTATTTT
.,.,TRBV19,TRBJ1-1,CASSVTENTEAFF,TGTGCCAGTAGTGTGACAGAGAACACTGAAGCTTTCTTT
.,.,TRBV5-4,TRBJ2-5,CASSLGRIAAQETQYF,TGTGCCAGCAGCCTGGGGAGGATAGCGGCCCAAGAGACCCAGTACTTC
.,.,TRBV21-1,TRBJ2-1,CASSKVGGGTYNEQFF,.
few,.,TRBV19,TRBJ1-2,CATTPRGGTAHYGYTF,TGTGCCACGACTCCCCGGGGGGGGACGGCCCACTATGGCTACACCTTC
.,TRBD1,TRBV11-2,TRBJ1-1,CASSQNQAGQGVNTEAFF,TGTGCCAGCAGCCAGAATCAGGCAGGACAGGGTGTCAACACTGAAGCTTTCTTT
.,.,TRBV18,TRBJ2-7,CASSPSKGSVDEQYF,TGTGCCAGCTCACCCAGCAAGGGGTCGGTGGACGAGCAGTACTTC
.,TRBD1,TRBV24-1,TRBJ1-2,CATSDSLTGGSYGYTF,TGTGCCACCAGTGATTCGTTGACAGGGGGCAGCTATGGCTACACCTTC
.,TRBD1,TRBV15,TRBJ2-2,CATSRPGQGANGELFF,TGTGCCACCAGCCGACCCGGACAGGGGGCGAACGGGGAGCTGTTTTTT
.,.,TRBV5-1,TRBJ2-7,CASSLGGQGPAYEQYF,TGCGCCAGCAGCTTGGGGGGCCAGGGGCCCGCCTACGAGCAGTACTTC
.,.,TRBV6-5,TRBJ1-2,CASSASTANYGYTF,TGTGCCAGCAGCGCCTCGACAGCAAACTATGGCTACACCTTC
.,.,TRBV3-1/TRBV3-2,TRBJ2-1,CASRLRDNYNEQFF,TGTGCCAGCAGGCTCCGGGACAATTACAATGAGCAGTTCTTC
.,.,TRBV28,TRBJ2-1,CASSLAYGLPKADNEQFF,TGTGCCAGCAGTTTAGCCTACGGACTACCTAAGGCTGACAATGAGCAGTTCTTC
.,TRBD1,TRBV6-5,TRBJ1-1,CASSSRWTGNTEAFF,TGTGCCAGCAGTTCCAGATGGACAGGGAACACTGAAGCTTTCTTT
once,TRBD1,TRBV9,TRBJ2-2,CASSFGTGLAGELFF,TGTGCCAGCAGCTTCGGGACAGGATTAGCCGGGGAGCTGTTTTTT
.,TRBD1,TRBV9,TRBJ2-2,CASSAPGGFGQGYTGELFF,TGTGCCAGCAGCGCACCCGGTGGCTTCGGACAGGGATACACCGGGGAGCTGTTTTTT
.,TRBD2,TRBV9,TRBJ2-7,CASSVGGGAYEQYF,TGTGCCAGCAGCGTAGGGGGAGGGGCCTACGAGCAGTACTTC
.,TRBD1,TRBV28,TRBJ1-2,CASRAQGARGYTF,TGTGCCAGCAGAGCACAGGGGGCGCGAGGCTACACCTTC
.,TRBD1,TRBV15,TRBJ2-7,CATSELPGQGGAYEQYF,TGTGCCACCAGCGAACTTCCGGGACAGGGGGGCGCCTACGAGCAGTACTTC
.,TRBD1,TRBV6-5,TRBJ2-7,CATTEGQGIYEQYF,TGTGCCACCACGGAGGGACAGGGGATATACGAGCAGTACTTC
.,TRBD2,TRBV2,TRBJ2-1,CASRDTSGRELYNEQFF,TGTGCCAGCAGGGACACTAGCGGGAGAGAACTCTACAATGAGCAGTTCTTC
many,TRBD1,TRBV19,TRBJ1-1,CASSIGGGGTEAFF,TGTGCCAGTAGTATTGGAGGGGGCGGCACTGAAGCTTTCTTT
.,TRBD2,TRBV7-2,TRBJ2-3,CASSPTRGTRNRQDTQYF,TGTGCCAGCAGCCCAACCCGTGGGACTAGAAATCGACAAGATACGCAGTATTTT
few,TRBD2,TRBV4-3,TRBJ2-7,CASSLRTSGTYEQYF,TGCGCCAGCAGCCTACGGACTAGCGGCACCTACGAGCAGTACTTC
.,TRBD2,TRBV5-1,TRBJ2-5,CASSQGLADAWTQYF,TGCGCCAGCAGCCAAGGACTAGCGGACGCATGGACCCAGTACTTC
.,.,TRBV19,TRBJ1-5,CASSLKFGGSQPQHF,TGTGCCAGTAGTCTAAAGTTCGGGGGTTCTCAGCCCCAGCATTTT
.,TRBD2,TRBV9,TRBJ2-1,CASSSGTSGGKNLNEQFF,TGTGCCAGCAGCTCCGGGACTAGCGGAGGGAAAAACCTCAATGAGCAGTTCTTC
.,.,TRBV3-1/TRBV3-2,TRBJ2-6,CASSQVGAGANVLTF,TGTGCCAGCAGCCAAGTCGGGGCTGGGGCCAACGTCCTGACTTTC
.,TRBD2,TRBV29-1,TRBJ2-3,CSFQDPWTSGGTDTQYF,TGCAGCTTTCAAGACCCCTGGACTAGCGGGGGCACAGATACGCAGTATTTT
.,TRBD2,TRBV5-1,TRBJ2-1,CASSLGPGLAGEQFF,TGCGCCAGCAGCTTGGGCCCCGGACTAGCGGGTGAGCAGTTCTTC
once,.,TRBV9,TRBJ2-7,CASSVEGSDLDEQYF,TGTGCCAGCAGCGTAGAGGGGTCCGACTTAGACGAGCAGTACTTC
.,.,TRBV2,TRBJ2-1,CASSGGQSYNEQFF,TGTGCCAGCAGTGGCGGACAGTCCTACAATGAGCAGTTCTTC
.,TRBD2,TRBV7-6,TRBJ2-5,CASSLGGTSVQETQYF,TGTGCCAGCAGCTTAGGAGGGACTAGCGTACAAGAGACCCAGTACTTC
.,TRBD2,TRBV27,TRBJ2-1,CASSPIRTSGRLYNEQFF,TGTGCCAGCAGTCCAATAAGGACTAGCGGGAGGCTCTACAATGAGCAGTTCTTC